This TCR beta chain derives from a study of multiple sclerosis patients with progressive multifocal leukoencephalopathy. Germline V gene lookup returns CDR1 SGHRS and CDR2 YFSETQ. The CDR3 totals 13 residues. Trimming cost V 0 bases and J 5 bases, with 9 bases left between them. Here immunoSEQ multiplex PCR was the method, and the copy in TCRdb shows in-frame clones only, minus some. The profile shows fewer than 40,000 clones, approximately 89% of them singletons. Time point noted: before natalizumab initiation. Sequences were obtained from PBMCs. This chain links TRBV5-1 with TRBJ2-7; D unresolved. The sequence was obtained from a human donor with multiple sclerosis. For the CDR3, the DNA is TGCGCCAGCAGCTTGGCCAGGTACCACGAGCAGTACTTC. Its protein product is CASSLARYHEQYF.